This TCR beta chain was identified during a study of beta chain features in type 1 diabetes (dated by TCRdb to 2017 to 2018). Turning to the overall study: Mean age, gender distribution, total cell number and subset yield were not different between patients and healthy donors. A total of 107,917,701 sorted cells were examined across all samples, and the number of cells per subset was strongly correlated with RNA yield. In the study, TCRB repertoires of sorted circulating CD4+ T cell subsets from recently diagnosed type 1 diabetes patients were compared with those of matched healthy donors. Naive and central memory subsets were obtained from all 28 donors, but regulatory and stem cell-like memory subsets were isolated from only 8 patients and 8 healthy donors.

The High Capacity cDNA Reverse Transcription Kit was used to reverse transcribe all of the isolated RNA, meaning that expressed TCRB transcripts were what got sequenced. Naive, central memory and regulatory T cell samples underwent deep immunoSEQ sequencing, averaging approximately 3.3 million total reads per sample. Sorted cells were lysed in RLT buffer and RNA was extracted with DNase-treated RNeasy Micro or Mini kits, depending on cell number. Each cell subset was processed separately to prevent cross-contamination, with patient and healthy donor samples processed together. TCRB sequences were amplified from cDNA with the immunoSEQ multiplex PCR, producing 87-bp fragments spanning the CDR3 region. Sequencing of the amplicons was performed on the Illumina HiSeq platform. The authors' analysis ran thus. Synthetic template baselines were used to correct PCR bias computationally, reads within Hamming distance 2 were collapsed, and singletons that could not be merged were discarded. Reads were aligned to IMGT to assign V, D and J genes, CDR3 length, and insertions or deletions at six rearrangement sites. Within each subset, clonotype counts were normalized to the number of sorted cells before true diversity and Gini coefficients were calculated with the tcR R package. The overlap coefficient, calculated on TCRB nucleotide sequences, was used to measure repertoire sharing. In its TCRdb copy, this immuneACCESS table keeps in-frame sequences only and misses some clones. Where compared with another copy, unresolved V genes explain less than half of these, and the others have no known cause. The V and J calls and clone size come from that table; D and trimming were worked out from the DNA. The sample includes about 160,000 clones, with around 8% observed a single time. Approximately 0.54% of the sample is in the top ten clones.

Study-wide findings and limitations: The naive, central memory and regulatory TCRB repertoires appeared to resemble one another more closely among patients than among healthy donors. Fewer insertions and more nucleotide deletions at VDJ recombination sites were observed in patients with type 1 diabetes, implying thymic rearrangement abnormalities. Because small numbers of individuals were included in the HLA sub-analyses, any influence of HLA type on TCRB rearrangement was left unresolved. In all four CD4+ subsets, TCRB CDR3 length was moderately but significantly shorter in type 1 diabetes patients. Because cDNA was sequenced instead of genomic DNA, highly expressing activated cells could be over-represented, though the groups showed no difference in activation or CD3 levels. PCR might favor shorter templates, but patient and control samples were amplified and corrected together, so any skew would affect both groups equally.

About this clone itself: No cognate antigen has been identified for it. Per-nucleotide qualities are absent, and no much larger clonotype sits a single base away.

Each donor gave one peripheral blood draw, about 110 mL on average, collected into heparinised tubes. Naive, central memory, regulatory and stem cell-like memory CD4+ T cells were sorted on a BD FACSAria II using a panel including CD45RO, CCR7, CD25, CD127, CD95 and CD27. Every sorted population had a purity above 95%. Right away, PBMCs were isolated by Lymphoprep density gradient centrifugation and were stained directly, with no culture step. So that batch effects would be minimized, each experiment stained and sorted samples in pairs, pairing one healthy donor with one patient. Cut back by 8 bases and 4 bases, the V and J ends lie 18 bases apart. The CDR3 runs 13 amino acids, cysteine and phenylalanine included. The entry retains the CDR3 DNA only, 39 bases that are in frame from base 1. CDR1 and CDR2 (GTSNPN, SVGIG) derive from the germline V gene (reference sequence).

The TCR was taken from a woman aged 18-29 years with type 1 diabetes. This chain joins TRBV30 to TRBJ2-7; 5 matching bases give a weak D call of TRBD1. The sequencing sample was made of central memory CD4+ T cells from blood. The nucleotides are TGTGCCGCACAAACCAGGGATACATACGAGCAGTACTTC. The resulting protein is CAAQTRDTYEQYF.